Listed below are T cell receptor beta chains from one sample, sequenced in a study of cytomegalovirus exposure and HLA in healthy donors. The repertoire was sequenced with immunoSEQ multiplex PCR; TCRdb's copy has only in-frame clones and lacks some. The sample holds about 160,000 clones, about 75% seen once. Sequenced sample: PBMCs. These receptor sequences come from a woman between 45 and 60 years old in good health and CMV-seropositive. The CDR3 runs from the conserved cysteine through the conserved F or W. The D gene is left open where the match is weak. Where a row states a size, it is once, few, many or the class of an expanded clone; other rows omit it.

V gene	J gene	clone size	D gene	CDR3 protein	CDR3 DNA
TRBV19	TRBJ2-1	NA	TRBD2	CASSTPGSGEEQFF	TGTGCCAGTAGTACCCCCGGTAGCGGGGAGGAGCAGTTCTTC
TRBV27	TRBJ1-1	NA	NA	CASSLGSVNTEAFF	TGTGCCAGCAGTTTAGGCAGCGTGAACACTGAAGCTTTCTTT
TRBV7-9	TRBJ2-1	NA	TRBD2	CASRLAGDVGNEQFF	TGTGCCAGCAGACTAGCGGGAGATGTAGGCAATGAGCAGTTCTTC
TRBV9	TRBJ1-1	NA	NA	CASSPRDISLNTEAFF	TGTGCCAGCAGCCCCCGGGACATCTCTTTGAACACTGAAGCTTTCTTT
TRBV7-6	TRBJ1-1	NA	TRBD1	CASSPGTGQTEAFF	TGTGCCAGCAGCCCCGGGACAGGGCAGACTGAAGCTTTCTTT
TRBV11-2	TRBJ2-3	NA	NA	CASSLAAGSDTQYF	TGTGCCAGCAGCTTAGCAGCAGGGTCCGATACGCAGTATTTT
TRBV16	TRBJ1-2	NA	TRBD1	CASSRPDRGETYTF	TGTGCCAGCAGCCGACCTGACAGGGGAGAGACCTACACCTTC
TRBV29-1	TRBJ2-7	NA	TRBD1	CSVEGQGYDEQYF	TGCAGCGTTGAAGGACAGGGGTACGACGAGCAGTACTTC
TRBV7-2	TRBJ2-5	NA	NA	CASSSTKETQYF	TGTGCCAGCAGCTCTACTAAGGAGACCCAGTACTTC
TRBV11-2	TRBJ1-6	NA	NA	CASSLIMGTLGSPLHF	TGTGCCAGCAGCTTAATAATGGGAACACTAGGGTCACCCCTCCACTTT
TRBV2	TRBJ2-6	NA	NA	CASTYSGANVLTF	TGTGCCAGCACGTATTCTGGGGCCAACGTCCTGACTTTC
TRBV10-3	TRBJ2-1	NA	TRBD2	CAISEMDREGVEQFF	TGTGCCATCAGTGAGATGGACCGGGAGGGGGTTGAGCAGTTCTTC
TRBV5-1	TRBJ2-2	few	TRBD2	CASSLGGGTNTGELFF	TGCGCCAGCAGCTTGGGCGGGGGTACGAACACCGGGGAGCTGTTTTTT
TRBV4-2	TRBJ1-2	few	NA	CASSQDGRGNGYTF	TGTGCCAGCAGCCAAGATGGTAGGGGGAATGGCTACACCTTC
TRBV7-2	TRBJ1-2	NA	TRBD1	CASSPGQGWLYGYTF	TGTGCCAGCAGCCCGGGACAGGGTTGGCTCTATGGCTACACCTTC
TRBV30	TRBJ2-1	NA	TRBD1	CAYPTGCEQFF	TGTGCCTACCCGACAGGGTGTGAGCAGTTCTTC
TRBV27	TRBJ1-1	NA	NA	CASSLLSTGEAFF	TGTGCCAGCAGTTTACTTAGCACCGGTGAAGCTTTCTTT
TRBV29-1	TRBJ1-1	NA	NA	CSAWTVNTEAFF	TGCAGCGCCTGGACAGTGAACACTGAAGCTTTCTTT
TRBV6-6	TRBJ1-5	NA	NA	CASSYGEEGNQPQHF	TGTGCCAGCAGTTACGGGGAGGAGGGCAATCAGCCCCAGCATTTT
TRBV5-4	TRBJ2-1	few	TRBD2	CASRLLGAGGPKEQFF	TGTGCCAGCCGCCTACTTGGAGCGGGAGGGCCAAAAGAGCAGTTCTTC
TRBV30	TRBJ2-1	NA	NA	CAWSVRGLSGEQFF	TGTGCCTGGAGTGTACGAGGCCTATCCGGTGAGCAGTTCTTC
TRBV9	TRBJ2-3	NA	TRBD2	CASSVASGGASTDTQYF	TGTGCCAGCAGCGTAGCTAGCGGGGGTGCTAGCACAGATACGCAGTATTTT
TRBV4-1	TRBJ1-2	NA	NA	CASSLQQGNNYGYTF	TGCGCCAGCAGCCTCCAACAGGGAAATAACTATGGCTACACCTTC
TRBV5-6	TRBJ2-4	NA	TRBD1	CASSTWTGARNIQYF	TGTGCCAGCAGCACGTGGACAGGGGCCAGAAACATTCAGTACTTC
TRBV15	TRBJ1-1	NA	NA	CATSVLPGTEAFF	TGTGCCACCAGCGTTTTGCCGGGCACTGAAGCTTTCTTT
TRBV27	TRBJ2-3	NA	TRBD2	CARNQRAGLKITDTQYF	TGTGCCAGGAATCAAAGAGCGGGATTAAAAATTACAGATACGCAGTATTTT
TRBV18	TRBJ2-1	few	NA	CASSPATGPYNEQFF	TGTGCCAGCTCACCAGCAACAGGGCCCTACAATGAGCAGTTCTTC
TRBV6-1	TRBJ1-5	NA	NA	CASSGQAYSNQPQHF	TGTGCCAGCAGTGGACAGGCCTATAGCAATCAGCCCCAGCATTTT
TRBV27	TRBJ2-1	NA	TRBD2	CASSLRLRGTSGVNEQFF	TGTGCCAGCAGTCTACGTCTCCGGGGTACTAGCGGGGTTAATGAGCAGTTCTTC
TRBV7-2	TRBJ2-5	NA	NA	CASSLSGWETQYF	TGTGCCAGCAGCTTATCGGGATGGGAGACCCAGTACTTC
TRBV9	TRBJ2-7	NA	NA	CASSVGGDSAYEQYF	TGTGCCAGCAGCGTAGGGGGGGACTCGGCCTACGAGCAGTACTTC
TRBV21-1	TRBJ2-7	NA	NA	CATRQGVREVLSCYEQYF	TGTGCCACCAGACAAGGGGTCAGGGAGGTCCTTAGTTGCTACGAGCAGTACTTC